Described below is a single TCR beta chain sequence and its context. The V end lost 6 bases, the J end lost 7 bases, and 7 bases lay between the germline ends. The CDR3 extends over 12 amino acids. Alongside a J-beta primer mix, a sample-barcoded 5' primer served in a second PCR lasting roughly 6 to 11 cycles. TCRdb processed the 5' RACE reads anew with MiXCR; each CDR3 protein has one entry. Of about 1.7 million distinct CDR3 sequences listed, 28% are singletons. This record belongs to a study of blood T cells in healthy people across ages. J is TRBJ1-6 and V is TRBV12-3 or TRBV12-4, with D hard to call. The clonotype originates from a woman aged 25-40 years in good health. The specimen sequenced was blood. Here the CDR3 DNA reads TGTGCCAGCAGGGAAGCAAATTCACCCCTCCACTTT. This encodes CASREANSPLHF.